Sequencing of this TCR beta chain was carried out in a study of blood T cell repertoires in COVID-19. Study-level background: Donors in the United States, Italy and Spain gave samples during acute or convalescent COVID-19.

Germline V CDR1 and CDR2: SGHVS, FQNEAQ. The germline V and J ends were trimmed by 5 bases and 0 bases, with 5 bases remaining between them. The CDR3 totals 12 residues. In the authors' workflow: Nucleated cell counts were estimated from reference gene primer amplification. Only in-frame clones appear in the TCRdb table, and some are missing; sequencing was by immunoSEQ multiplex PCR. The V and J calls and clone size are taken from that table; D and trimming were inferred from the DNA. The sample contains some 41,000 clones, 90% to 95% of which appear only once. The sequence was collected from a woman aged 30 to 39 in a cohort sampled during active COVID-19. Sequencing input: peripheral blood. The rearrangement uses TRBV7-8 and TRBJ2-7; no firm D call. CDR3 sequence reads: CASSPSSYEQYF. For the CDR3, the DNA is TGTGCCAGCAGCCCCAGCTCCTACGAGCAGTACTTC.